This TCR beta chain was found in a study of OX40 agonist ivuxolimab in advanced cancers. Study-wide background: Mean age about 60 years, range about 23 to 80; approximately 80% male. Of the patients, three showed partial responses, one with hepatocellular carcinoma and two with cutaneous melanoma.

At cycle 4 day 1, cycle 7 day 1, and baseline, blood was sampled. Germline lookup yields CDR1 SGDLS and CDR2 YYNGEE. The CDR3 covers 13 residues. V lost 2 bases and J lost 7, with 12 bases in between. Sequencing used immunoSEQ multiplex PCR; TCRdb keeps in-frame clones, though not all of them. This table has about 77,000 clones, 65% to 85% appearing once. The TCR sequence derives from an adult with an advanced solid tumor such as melanoma, head and neck, liver or kidney cancer. Sequences were derived from CD4+ or CD8+ T cells sorted from blood, sampled in a trial of the OX40 agonist ivuxolimab. The chain combines TRBV9 with TRBJ1-2; D is uncertain. The CDR3 nucleotides read TGTGCCAGCAGCGTTTGGGAGCTCGGTGGCTACACCTTC. Residues: CASSVWELGGYTF. The full variable domain, in which reference TRBV9 and TRBJ1-2 provide the parts outside the CDR3, is DSGVTQTPKHLITATGQRVTLRCSPRSGDLSVYWYQQSLDQGLQFLIQYYNGEERAKGNILERFSAQQFPDLHSELNLSSLELGDSALYFCASSVWELGGYTFGSGTRLTVV.